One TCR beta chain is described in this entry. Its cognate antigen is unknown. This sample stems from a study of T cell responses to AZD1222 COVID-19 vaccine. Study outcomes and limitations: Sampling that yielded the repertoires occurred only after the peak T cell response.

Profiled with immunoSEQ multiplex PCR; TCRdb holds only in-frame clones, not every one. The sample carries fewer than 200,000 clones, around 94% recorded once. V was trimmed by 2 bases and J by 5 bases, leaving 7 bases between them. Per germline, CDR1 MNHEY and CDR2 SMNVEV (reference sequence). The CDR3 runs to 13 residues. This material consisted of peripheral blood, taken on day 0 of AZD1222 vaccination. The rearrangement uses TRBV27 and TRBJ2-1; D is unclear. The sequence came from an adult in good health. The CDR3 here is CASSLSVHNEQFF. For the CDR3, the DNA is TGTGCCAGCAGTTTAAGCGTTCACAATGAGCAGTTCTTC.